These T cell receptor beta chains were read from a single sample in a study of CD8 T cells in ankylosing spondylitis. A single record per CDR3 protein comes from TCRdb applying MiXCR to the 5' RACE reads. The sample includes more than 650,000 distinct CDR3 sequences, 12% of them seen just once. Sequenced input: blood, either unsorted or a sorted T cell fraction (not recorded which). These receptors all stem from a male donor with ankylosing spondylitis. The CDR3 runs from the conserved cysteine through the conserved F or W. The order of the fields is clone size, D gene, J gene, V gene, CDR3 DNA, CDR3 protein. D genes are given only for firm matches. Where a row states a size, it is once, few, many or the class of an expanded clone; other rows omit it.

size: -
D: TRBD1
J: TRBJ1-4
V: TRBV6-6
DNA: TGTGCCAGCACATGGGACAGGGATGAAAAACTGTTTTTT
CDR3: CASTWDRDEKLFF

size: many
D: -
J: TRBJ1-5
V: TRBV20-1
DNA: TGCAGTGCTAGGGGACCGAGCCAACTTCAGCCCCAGCATTTT
CDR3: CSARGPSQLQPQHF

size: -
D: TRBD1
J: TRBJ2-3
V: TRBV5-1
DNA: TGCGCCAGCAGCCTACGCCCACCGGACAGGGGGCTTAGTAGGACAGATACGCAGTATTTT
CDR3: CASSLRPPDRGLSRTDTQYF

size: -
D: TRBD2
J: TRBJ2-2
V: TRBV12-3/TRBV12-4
DNA: TGTGCCAGCAGGTCCGGGACTAGGGGTGGCGGGGAGCTGTTTTTT
CDR3: CASRSGTRGGGELFF

size: -
D: -
J: TRBJ2-2
V: TRBV6-1
DNA: TGTGCCAGCAAAATCGACTACCTTTCGAACACCGGGGAGCTGTTTTTT
CDR3: CASKIDYLSNTGELFF

size: many
D: TRBD2
J: TRBJ2-1
V: TRBV11-2
DNA: TGTGCCAGCAGCCTACTAGCGGGAGGGGGATACTCCTACAATGAGCAGTTCTTC
CDR3: CASSLLAGGGYSYNEQFF

size: few
D: -
J: TRBJ2-5
V: TRBV4-2
DNA: TGTGCCAGCAGCCAGACCGGGACGGGGCAAGAGACCCAGTACTTC
CDR3: CASSQTGTGQETQYF

size: few
D: TRBD2
J: TRBJ2-1
V: TRBV20-1
DNA: TGCAGTGCCGGGACTAGCGGGGCGATGGTGTACAATGAGCAGTTCTTC
CDR3: CSAGTSGAMVYNEQFF

size: many
D: -
J: TRBJ2-5
V: TRBV20-1
DNA: TGCAGTGCTAGTGCCGTCCGAGAGACCCAGTACTTC
CDR3: CSASAVRETQYF

size: few
D: TRBD1
J: TRBJ1-2
V: TRBV20-1
DNA: TGCTTATTCAGGGGGACTAACTATGGCTACACCTTC
CDR3: CLFRGTNYGYTF

size: few
D: -
J: TRBJ2-7
V: TRBV20-1
DNA: TGCAGTGCTAGGAGCAGGGAGGACGAGCAGTACTTC
CDR3: CSARSREDEQYF

size: -
D: -
J: TRBJ1-4
V: TRBV4-2
DNA: TGTGCCAGCAGCCAAGTGGGGGAACGCGAAAAACTGTTTTTT
CDR3: CASSQVGEREKLFF

size: -
D: -
J: TRBJ2-3
V: TRBV20-1
DNA: TGCAGTGCTGGGGACTCGGAGGATAGCACAGATACGCAGTATTTT
CDR3: CSAGDSEDSTDTQYF

size: many
D: -
J: TRBJ1-1
V: TRBV18
DNA: TGTGCCAGTAGTCCCGGTAGGGGTACTGAAGCTTTCTTT
CDR3: CASSPGRGTEAFF

size: few
D: TRBD2
J: TRBJ2-5
V: TRBV4-2
DNA: TGTGCCAGCAGCCAAGGTTCTAGCGGGAGGATGGAGACCCAGTACTTC
CDR3: CASSQGSSGRMETQYF

size: many
D: -
J: TRBJ2-3
V: TRBV20-1
DNA: TGCAGTGCTATTCCCAGGGACCGCACAGATACGCAGTATTTT
CDR3: CSAIPRDRTDTQYF

size: many
D: -
J: TRBJ2-2
V: TRBV6-1
DNA: TGTGCCAGCAGTCTTTGGACAGGGAGGGACACCGGGGAGCTGTTTTTT
CDR3: CASSLWTGRDTGELFF

size: -
D: TRBD1
J: TRBJ1-1
V: TRBV5-1
DNA: TGCGCCAGCAGCTCGGGACAGGGGGCGAGGGGCACTGAAGCTTTCTTT
CDR3: CASSSGQGARGTEAFF

size: few
D: -
J: TRBJ1-5
V: TRBV7-2
DNA: TGTGCCAGCAGCTTAGACCCCGGTTTCAATCAGCCCCAGCATTTT
CDR3: CASSLDPGFNQPQHF

size: many
D: TRBD2
J: TRBJ2-1
V: TRBV5-1
DNA: TGCGCCAGCAGCTTAGCGGGAGCCGTCTACAATGAGCAGTTCTTC
CDR3: CASSLAGAVYNEQFF

size: -
D: -
J: TRBJ1-5
V: TRBV15
DNA: TGTGCCACCAGCAGAGACGGGGGGCCCGGTCAGCCCCAGCATTTT
CDR3: CATSRDGGPGQPQHF

size: -
D: -
J: TRBJ2-1
V: TRBV9
DNA: TGTGCCAGCGTAACTATGGGACAGGCGGGGGGTAGTGAGCAGTTCTTC
CDR3: CASVTMGQAGGSEQFF

size: few
D: -
J: TRBJ2-2
V: TRBV7-2
DNA: TGTGCCAGCAGCTTAGCGGGACTCTACACCGGGGAGCTGTTTTTT
CDR3: CASSLAGLYTGELFF

size: few
D: -
J: TRBJ2-1
V: TRBV20-1
DNA: TGCAGTGCTAGAGTTCTAGCGTTCGATGAGCAGTTCTTC
CDR3: CSARVLAFDEQFF